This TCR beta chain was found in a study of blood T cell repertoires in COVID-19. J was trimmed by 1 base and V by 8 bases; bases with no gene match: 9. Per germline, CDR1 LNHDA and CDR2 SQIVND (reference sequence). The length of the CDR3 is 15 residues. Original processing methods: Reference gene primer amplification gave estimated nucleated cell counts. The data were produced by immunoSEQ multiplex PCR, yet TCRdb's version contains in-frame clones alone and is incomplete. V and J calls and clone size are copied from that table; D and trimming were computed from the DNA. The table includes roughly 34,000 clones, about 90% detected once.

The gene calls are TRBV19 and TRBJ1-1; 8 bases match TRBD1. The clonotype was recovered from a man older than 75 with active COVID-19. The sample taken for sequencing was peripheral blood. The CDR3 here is CASSQGGTGNTEAFF. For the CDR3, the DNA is TGTGCCAGTTCACAAGGCGGGACAGGGAACACTGAAGCTTTCTTT.